This TCR beta chain was profiled in a study of blood T cell repertoires in COVID-19. Overall study context: Samples representing acute and convalescent COVID-19 were sourced from the United States, Italy and Spain. The cDNA or gDNA used as material had been derived from T cells, B-cell-depleted T cells, or PBMCs.

Original analysis: Amplification of reference gene primers was used by the study to estimate nucleated cell counts. The repertoire was sequenced with immunoSEQ multiplex PCR; TCRdb's copy has only in-frame clones and lacks some. For V, J and clone size, that table is used; D and trimming come from the DNA. In the table there are about 210,000 clones, about nine tenths of which are singletons. Germline CDR1 reads SGHTA; CDR2 reads FQGTGA. After removal of 5 bases from V and 8 bases from J, the junction contained 10 bases not matched to a gene. CDR3 length equals 14 residues. The sample was peripheral blood. This clonotype was sampled from a man in his late teens or twenties with active or convalescent COVID-19. The rearrangement uses TRBV7-3 and TRBJ1-2; 8 positions match TRBD1. CDR3 in amino acids: CASSPDRAAGGYTF. The CDR3 DNA reads as TGTGCCAGCAGCCCGGACAGGGCGGCGGGCGGCTACACCTTC.